This T cell receptor beta chain is from a study of PD-1 blockade in classical Hodgkin lymphoma. Study-wide context: The patients were dosed with nivolumab 3 mg/kg, infused intravenously every 2 weeks. Regarding the study as a whole: The study reported lower baseline TCR diversity in newly diagnosed patients than in healthy donors.

Generated by immunoSEQ multiplex PCR, the TCRdb table keeps only in-frame clones and is missing some. This sample yields 89,000 or so clones, of which around 90% are seen a single time; roughly 3% belongs to the top ten. All patients experienced relapse after autologous stem cell transplantation, and brentuximab vedotin exposure was variable. Notes on this clone: Its antigen is undetermined.

The V gene end was trimmed by 2 bases and the J gene end by 2 bases; junction bases not matched to a gene: 6. The CDR3 runs 16 residues. The germline V gene has CDR1 MGHRA and CDR2 YSYEKL. Source: peripheral blood mononuclear cells (PBMCs), taken before the second cycle of nivolumab. This TCR derives from a human donor with classical Hodgkin lymphoma. The V gene is TRBV4-1, the J gene TRBJ2-7, with 10 bases fitting TRBD1. The CDR3 is CASSQPGQGVTYEQYF. CDR3 coding DNA: TGCGCCAGCAGCCAACCCGGACAGGGGGTGACCTACGAGCAGTACTTC.